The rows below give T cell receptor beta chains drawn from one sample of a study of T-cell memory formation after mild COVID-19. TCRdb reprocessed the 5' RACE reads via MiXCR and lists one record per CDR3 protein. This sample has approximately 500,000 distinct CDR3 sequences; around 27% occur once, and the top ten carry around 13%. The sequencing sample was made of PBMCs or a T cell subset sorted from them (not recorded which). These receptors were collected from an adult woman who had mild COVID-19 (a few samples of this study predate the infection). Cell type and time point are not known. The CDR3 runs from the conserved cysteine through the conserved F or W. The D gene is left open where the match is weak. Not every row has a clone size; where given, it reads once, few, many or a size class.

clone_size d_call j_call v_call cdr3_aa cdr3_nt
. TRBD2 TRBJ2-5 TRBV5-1 CASSPSAGGGEETQYF TGCGCCAGCAGCCCCTCAGCGGGAGGAGGAGAAGAGACCCAGTACTTC
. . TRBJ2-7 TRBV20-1 CSAGVPLGEQYF TGCAGTGCGGGAGTTCCTCTGGGGGAGCAGTACTTC
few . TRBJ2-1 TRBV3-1 CASSQDPSNEQFF TGTGCCAGCAGCCAAGACCCAAGCAATGAGCAGTTCTTC
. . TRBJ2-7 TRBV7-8 CASSLERDSYEQYF TGTGCCAGCAGCTTAGAGCGGGACAGCTACGAGCAGTACTTC
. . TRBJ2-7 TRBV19 CASQSPGPSPYEQYF TGTGCCAGTCAGAGCCCAGGACCGTCACCCTACGAGCAGTACTTC
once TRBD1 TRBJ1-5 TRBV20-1 CSARGTVNQPQHF TGCAGTGCTAGGGGGACAGTCAATCAGCCCCAGCATTTT
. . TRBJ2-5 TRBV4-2 CASSQARGETQYF TGTGCCAGCAGCCAAGCCCGGGGGGAGACCCAGTACTTC
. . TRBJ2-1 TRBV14 CASSHWKGGTAVDEQFF TGTGCCAGCAGCCATTGGAAGGGCGGGACCGCGGTGGATGAGCAGTTCTTC
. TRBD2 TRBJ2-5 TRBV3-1 CASSQVASGETQYF TGTGCCAGCAGCCAAGTAGCTAGCGGGGAGACCCAGTACTTC
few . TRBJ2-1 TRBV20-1 CSIGSRMGSEQFF TGCAGTATCGGGAGTCGAATGGGGAGTGAGCAGTTCTTC
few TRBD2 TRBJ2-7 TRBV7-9 CASSLGGGAGEQYF TGTGCCAGCAGCTTAGGCGGGGGGGCGGGCGAGCAGTACTTC
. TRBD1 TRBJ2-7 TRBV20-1 CSARTGQAYEQYF TGCAGTGCTAGAACCGGACAGGCCTACGAGCAGTACTTC
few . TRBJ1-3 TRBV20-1 CSARYESSGNTIYF TGCAGTGCTAGATACGAAAGCTCTGGAAACACCATATATTTT
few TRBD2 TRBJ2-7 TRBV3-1 CASSRGTSGGSYEQYF TGTGCCAGCAGCCGAGGGACTAGCGGGGGTAGCTACGAGCAGTACTTC
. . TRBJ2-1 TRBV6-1 CASRIRSEGEQFF TGTGCCAGCAGGATCAGGTCGGAGGGTGAGCAGTTCTTC
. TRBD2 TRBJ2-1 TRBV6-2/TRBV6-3 CASRVRTSGPLVSEQFF TGTGCCAGCAGGGTACGGACTAGCGGCCCTTTGGTTTCTGAGCAGTTCTTC
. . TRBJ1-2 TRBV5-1 CASSLGGGPNYGYTF TGCGCCAGCAGCTTGGGTGGAGGCCCTAACTATGGCTACACCTTC
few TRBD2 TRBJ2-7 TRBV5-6 CASSLGAVPSGQYF TGTGCCAGCAGCTTGGGTGCAGTCCCTAGCGGGCAGTACTTC
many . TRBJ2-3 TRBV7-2 CASSPLADTQYF TGTGCCAGCTCACCACTTGCGGATACGCAGTATTTT
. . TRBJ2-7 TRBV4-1 CASSQESQGIPYEQYF TGCGCCAGCAGCCAAGAATCCCAGGGAATTCCCTACGAGCAGTACTTC
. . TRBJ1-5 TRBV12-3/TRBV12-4 CASSASGGSNQPQHF TGTGCCAGCAGTGCCTCGGGGGGGAGCAATCAGCCCCAGCATTTT
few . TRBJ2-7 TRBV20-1 CSARDRKGRYEQYF TGCAGTGCTAGAGATCGGAAGGGGAGGTACGAGCAGTACTTC
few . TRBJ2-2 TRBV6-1 CASSEAGVPTGELFF TGTGCCAGCAGTGAAGCGGGGGTTCCCACCGGGGAGCTGTTTTTT
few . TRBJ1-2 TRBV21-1 CASSKEERDYGYTF TGTGCCAGCAGCAAGGAAGAAAGGGACTATGGCTACACCTTC
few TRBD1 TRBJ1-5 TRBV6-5 CASSQDRGLGQPQHF TGTGCCAGCAGTCAGGACAGGGGGCTCGGTCAGCCCCAGCATTTT
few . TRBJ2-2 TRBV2 CASSGGTNTGELFF TGTGCCAGCAGTGGTGGCACGAACACCGGGGAGCTGTTTTTT
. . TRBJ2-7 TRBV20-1 CSAKTGEQYF TGCAGTGCCAAGACGGGGGAGCAGTACTTC
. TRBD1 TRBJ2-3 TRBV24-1 CATSAGQGRTDTQYF TGTGCCACCAGTGCGGGACAGGGGCGCACAGATACGCAGTATTTT
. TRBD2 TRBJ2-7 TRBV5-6 CASSLVIAGHSYEQYF TGTGCCAGCAGCTTGGTCATAGCGGGGCACTCCTACGAGCAGTACTTC